These 27 T cell receptor beta chains share one sample of origin, sequenced in a study of blood T cell repertoires in COVID-19. Sequencing was performed with immunoSEQ multiplex PCR; in TCRdb, only in-frame clones are kept and a portion is missing. Among 150,000 or so clones listed, around 87% were seen once. Material: PBMCs or T cells enriched from blood (not recorded which). These receptors were obtained from a woman aged 40 to 50 who had been exposed to COVID-19.

This chain connects TRBV2 to TRBJ1-3; D is unclear. The CDR3 is made up of 15 amino acids. In germline, CDR1 is SNHLY, CDR2 FYNNEI. With 2 bases removed from V and 4 bases from J, the gap between germline ends came to 12 bases. The CDR3 bases are TGTGCCAGCAGTGAATCGAGTAGCGGAGGAAACACCATATATTTT. Translated, it gives CASSESSSGGNTIYF.

The chain combines TRBV5-1 with TRBJ1-1; possibly TRBD1 for D (5 bases). Per germline, CDR1 SGHRS and CDR2 YFSETQ. The length of the CDR3 is 13 residues. V was clipped by 4 bases and J by 10 bases, with 17 bases between them. The DNA of the CDR3 is TGCGCCAGCAGCCTGGCCACAGGCGAAGGAGCTTTCTTT. Its translation: CASSLATGEGAFF.

The J gene is TRBJ2-1, the V gene TRBV12-5; 7 bases line up with TRBD1. The CDR3 is 16 amino acids. The V segment lost 4 bases and the J segment 4 bases; nucleotides outside the gene matches: 10. The germline CDR1 and CDR2 sequences are LGHNT and FRNRAP. DNA for the CDR3: TGTGCTAGTGGTTCGGTGACAGGGTTCTCATACAATGAGCAGTTCTTC. It encodes CASGSVTGFSYNEQFF.

The CDR3 DNA reads as TGTGCCAGCAGCCGACGCCGGAGCGGCAATGAGCAGTTCTTC. As protein: CASSRRRSGNEQFF. The rearrangement uses TRBV3-1 (or the pseudogene TRBV3-2) and TRBJ2-1, with D maybe TRBD2 (5 bases). The CDR3 has 14 amino acids. Trimming took off 4 bases at V and 6 bases at J, with 13 bases between the two ends. Germline CDR1 LGHDT, CDR2 YNNKEL (reference sequence).

The CDR3 protein is CASSLAGQPYGYTF. CDR3 sequence (DNA): TGTGCCAGCAGCTTGGCAGGACAGCCCTATGGCTACACCTTC. The chain couples TRBV5-4 to TRBJ1-2, with D perhaps matching TRBD1 (6 bases). V was pared by 0 bases and J by 4 bases, with 10 bases between. This CDR3 comprises 14 residues. CDR1 SGHNT and CDR2 YYREEE come from the germline V gene (reference sequence).

The chain uses TRBV11-3 and TRBJ2-1; TRBD2 might be the D (7 bases). CDR1 and CDR2 (germline): SGHNT, YENEEA. The ends were cut back, 5 bases at V and 8 bases at J, with 19 bases in the middle. CDR3 length: 15 residues. Here the CDR3 DNA reads TGTGCCAGCAGCGGGGGAGGGGGGCTAGCGGATGAGCAGTTCTTC. Protein sequence: CASSGGGGLADEQFF.

This clone has just a few counts. J is TRBJ2-3 and V is TRBV20-1, with 16 bases aligning to TRBD2. The CDR3 totals 18 residues. CDR1 is DFQATT and CDR2 is SNEGSKA in the germline V gene (reference sequence). The V segment lost 3 bases and the J segment 6 bases; nucleotides outside the gene matches: 12. CDR3 nucleotide sequence: TGCAGTGCTAGTGCCGCGGGACTAGCGGGGGGGCCAAGGGATACGCAGTATTTT. This codes for CSASAAGLAGGPRDTQYF.

As to this clone: This sample also contains other DNA sequences that code for the same CDR3. The chain has TRBV28 and TRBJ1-2; D ambiguous. Germline V CDR1 and CDR2: MDHEN, SYDVKM. Trimming left V 1 base short and J 5 bases short, with 5 bases between. There are 12 residues in the CDR3. In DNA, the CDR3 is TGTGCCAGCAGTTTATCGGGATATGGCTACACCTTC. It translates to CASSLSGYGYTF.

V gene TRBV27 combines with J gene TRBJ1-2, with 12 bases identical to TRBD1. The CDR3 length is 15 residues. CDR1 is MNHEY and CDR2 is SMNVEV in the germline V gene (reference sequence). Losses at the gene ends were 6 bases for V and 8 bases for J; bases not matched to a gene: 10. CDR3 in amino acids: CASSLSGTGGWGYTF. In nucleotides, the CDR3 is TGTGCCAGCAGCCTTTCCGGGACAGGGGGCTGGGGCTACACCTTC.

This clone was recorded once. The chain recombines TRBV28 with TRBJ2-7; TRBD1 matches 9 bases. The CDR3 contains 14 residues. J was trimmed by 5 bases and V by 1 base; bases with no gene match: 3. CDR1 and CDR2 (germline): MDHEN, SYDVKM. The DNA of the CDR3 is TGTGCCAGCAGTTTATCACAGGGGGCCCACGAGCAGTACTTC. As protein: CASSLSQGAHEQYF.

The rearrangement links TRBV4-3 to TRBJ2-7, with D hard to call. CDR3 size: 14 residues. CDR1 and CDR2 (germline): LGHNA, YSLEER. V dropped 4 bases and J dropped 2 bases, with 12 bases sitting between them. This chain's CDR3 is CASSPKEQPYEQYF. CDR3 bases: TGCGCCAGCAGCCCGAAGGAACAGCCCTACGAGCAGTACTTC.

The table lists this clone with a count of one. The V gene is TRBV12-3 or TRBV12-4, the J gene TRBJ1-4; TRBD1 is a possible D gene (5 bases). The CDR3 has 13 residues. The germline V and J ends were trimmed by 1 base and 12 bases, with 12 bases remaining between them. The CDR3 DNA reads TGTGCCAGCAGTTTAGGGGGACTAAGGGAACTGTTTTTT. Translating it yields CASSLGGLRELFF.

The V and J genes are TRBV9 and TRBJ1-1; 8 bases line up with TRBD1. The ends lost 0 bases at V and 1 base at J; junction bases unmatched: 2. The germline V gene has CDR1 SGDLS and CDR2 YYNGEE. This CDR3 is built from 15 residues. This CDR3 reads CASSVGQGANTEAFF. CDR3 DNA sequence: TGTGCCAGCAGCGTAGGCCAGGGGGCGAACACTGAAGCTTTCTTT. Using reference TRBV9 and TRBJ1-1 for the parts outside the CDR3, the full variable domain is DSGVTQTPKHLITATGQRVTLRCSPRSGDLSVYWYQQSLDQGLQFLIQYYNGEERAKGNILERFSAQQFPDLHSELNLSSLELGDSALYFCASSVGQGANTEAFFGQGTRLTVV.

This clone was detected only once. J is TRBJ2-2 and V is TRBV11-3; 7 positions agree with TRBD1. The CDR3 spans 13 residues. Germline assignment: CDR1 SGHNT and CDR2 YENEEA. Unmatched junction bases numbered 4, after V lost 5 bases and J lost 7 bases. The CDR3 nucleotides are TGTGCCAGCAGCCGCGACAGGGTCGGGGAGCTGTTTTTT. This sequence encodes CASSRDRVGELFF.

In this sample, this clone turned up once. The chain employs TRBV27 and TRBJ2-2; 9 bases are a match to TRBD1. V lost 3 bases to trimming and J lost 6 bases; unmatched junction nucleotides: 5. The CDR3 has 15 residues. Germline V gives CDR1 MNHEY, CDR2 SMNVEV (reference sequence). CDR3 region: CASSLDRGISGELFF. CDR3 coding DNA: TGTGCCAGCAGTTTGGACAGGGGAATCTCCGGGGAGCTGTTTTTT.

CDR3 coding DNA: TGTGCCAGCAGTCCGGGGACAGGGCAGTACAATGAGCAGTTCTTC. Protein sequence: CASSPGTGQYNEQFF. J is TRBJ2-1 and V is TRBV27; the match to TRBD1 covers 9 bases. Germline-derived CDR1 and CDR2 are MNHEY and SMNVEV (reference sequence). V was clipped by 5 bases and J by 4 bases; unmatched bases: 6. The CDR3 spans 15 residues.

Only a few counts were recorded for this clone. This chain uses TRBV7-9 with TRBJ2-5; 9 bases map to TRBD2. The length of the CDR3 is 18 residues. Trimming took 5 bases from V and 5 from J; bases not matched to a gene: 18. Germline lookup yields CDR1 SEHNR and CDR2 FQNEAQ (reference sequence). The chain's CDR3 is CASSPKISTGTSWETQYF. CDR3 nucleotide sequence: TGTGCCAGCAGCCCTAAAATTTCCACCGGGACTAGCTGGGAGACCCAGTACTTC.

This chain joins TRBV18 and TRBJ1-1, with TRBD1 identical over 8 bases. CDR3 size: 13 residues. Germline loops: CDR1 KGHSH, CDR2 LQKENI. Trimming at V came to 1 base and at J to 10 bases, leaving 5 bases not matched to a gene. The CDR3 sequence is CASSPRQGLGAFF. CDR3 nucleotide sequence: TGTGCCAGCTCACCACGACAGGGGTTGGGAGCTTTCTTT. The full variable domain, rest sourced from reference TRBV18 and TRBJ1-1, is NAGVMQNPRHLVRRRGQEARLRCSPMKGHSHVYWYRQLPEEGLKFMVYLQKENIIDESGMPKERFSAEFPKEGPSILRIQQVVRGDSAAYFCASSPRQGLGAFFGQGTRLTVV.

A word on this clone: This specimen includes other DNA sequences encoding the same CDR3. The rearrangement joins TRBV18 to TRBJ1-4; D is possibly TRBD1 (5 bases). Trimming took off 0 bases at V and 4 bases at J, with 6 bases between the two ends. CDR3 length: 14 amino acids. Germline V gene data show CDR1 as KGHSH and CDR2 as LQKENI. The CDR3 nucleotides are TGTGCCAGCTCACCACCAGGGGTTAATGAAAAACTGTTTTTT. Residues: CASSPPGVNEKLFF.

This chain uses TRBV11-2 with TRBJ2-5; 7 nucleotides line up with TRBD2. The V segment lost 5 bases and the J segment 5 bases; nucleotides outside the gene matches: 8. The CDR3 spans 14 residues. From germline, CDR1 is SGHAT and CDR2 FQNNGV. Here the CDR3 DNA reads TGTGCCAGCAGCCTACAGACTAGCCGGGAGACCCAGTACTTC. Translated: CASSLQTSRETQYF.

The chain is built from TRBV6-5 and TRBJ1-6; 8 positions agree with TRBD1. The germline CDR1 and CDR2 sequences are MNHEY and SVGAGI. This CDR3 comprises 13 residues. After removal of 2 bases from V and 14 bases from J, the junction contained 5 bases not matched to a gene. For the CDR3, the DNA is TGTGCCAGCAGTTACAAACCGACAGGGGCCCTCCACTTT. Protein sequence: CASSYKPTGALHF.

The CDR3: CASSLSLDSEYF. The CDR3 DNA reads TGCGCCAGCAGTCTGTCTCTTGACTCGGAGTACTTC. The rearrangement joins TRBV23-1 to TRBJ2-7; no definite D call. TRBV23-1 is identified as an open reading frame with a role that is uncertain. This CDR3 spans 12 amino acids. V lost 4 bases to trimming and J lost 11 bases, with 15 bases between them.

The chain has TRBV10-3 and TRBJ1-1, with D maybe TRBD1 (6 bases). CDR1 ENHRY and CDR2 SYGVKD come from the germline V gene. The germline V and J ends were trimmed by 5 bases and 6 bases, with 13 bases remaining between them. There are 13 residues in the CDR3. The CDR3 here is CAISYTGKAEAFF. In DNA form, the CDR3 reads TGTGCCATCAGTTACACAGGGAAGGCTGAAGCTTTCTTT.

This chain connects TRBV7-8 to TRBJ1-5, with TRBD1 as a possible D gene (5 bases). This CDR3 is 16 amino acids long. V was pared by 5 bases and J by 6 bases, with 20 bases between. Per germline, CDR1 SGHVS and CDR2 FQNEAQ. CDR3 amino acids: CASSLGLGSGGQPQHF. As DNA, the CDR3 is TGTGCCAGCAGCCTAGGCTTAGGCTCCGGGGGTCAGCCCCAGCATTTT.

The chain links TRBV28 to TRBJ1-4, with 9 positions matching TRBD1. The junction had 6 bases not matched to a gene; V was cut back by 5 bases and J by 8 bases. The CDR3 runs to 14 residues. The germline V gene encodes CDR1 MDHEN and CDR2 SYDVKM. CDR3 residues: CASSKQGAREKLFF. CDR3 sequence (DNA): TGTGCCAGCAGTAAACAGGGGGCGCGAGAAAAACTGTTTTTT.

The chain joins TRBV5-1 to TRBJ1-3; D is unresolved. Germline CDR1 SGHRS, CDR2 YFSETQ. The CDR3 runs to 14 residues. V lost 0 bases, J lost 8 bases, and 12 bases lay in between. For the CDR3, the DNA is TGCGCCAGCAGCTTGGATGCGGGGTCGGACACCATATATTTT. Its protein is CASSLDAGSDTIYF.

The rearrangement uses TRBV5-5 and TRBJ1-4; 9 bases are a match to TRBD1. CDR1 and CDR2 from the germline V gene are SGHKS and YYEKEE (reference sequence). V was pared by 4 bases and J by 8 bases, with 9 bases of the junction left unmatched. The CDR3 runs to 15 residues. The chain's CDR3 is CASSNPGTGHEKLFF. The CDR3 coding sequence is TGTGCCAGCAGCAACCCCGGGACAGGGCACGAAAAACTGTTTTTT.